The source of this TCR beta chain is a study of blood T cell repertoires in COVID-19. Background on the study: Acute-phase and convalescent COVID-19 samples originated in the United States, Italy and Spain. PBMCs, B-cell-depleted T cells, or T cells provided the cDNA or gDNA that made up the material.

The CDR3 contains 15 residues. V dropped 7 bases and J dropped 5; count of bases not matched to a gene: 10. The germline gives CDR1 LNHDA, CDR2 SQIVND (reference sequence). Repertoires were generated with immunoSEQ multiplex PCR, while TCRdb's copy carries only in-frame clones and drops some. The table includes over 150,000 clones, 65% to 90% detected once. The gene calls are TRBV19 and TRBJ2-2, with 7 bases matching TRBD2. The TCR originated in a man between 50 and 59 years old with active or convalescent COVID-19. The sequenced sample consisted of peripheral blood. The CDR3 loop is CASIPQGGRTGELFF. The CDR3, as DNA: TGTGCCAGTATTCCCCAGGGAGGGAGAACCGGGGAGCTGTTTTTT.